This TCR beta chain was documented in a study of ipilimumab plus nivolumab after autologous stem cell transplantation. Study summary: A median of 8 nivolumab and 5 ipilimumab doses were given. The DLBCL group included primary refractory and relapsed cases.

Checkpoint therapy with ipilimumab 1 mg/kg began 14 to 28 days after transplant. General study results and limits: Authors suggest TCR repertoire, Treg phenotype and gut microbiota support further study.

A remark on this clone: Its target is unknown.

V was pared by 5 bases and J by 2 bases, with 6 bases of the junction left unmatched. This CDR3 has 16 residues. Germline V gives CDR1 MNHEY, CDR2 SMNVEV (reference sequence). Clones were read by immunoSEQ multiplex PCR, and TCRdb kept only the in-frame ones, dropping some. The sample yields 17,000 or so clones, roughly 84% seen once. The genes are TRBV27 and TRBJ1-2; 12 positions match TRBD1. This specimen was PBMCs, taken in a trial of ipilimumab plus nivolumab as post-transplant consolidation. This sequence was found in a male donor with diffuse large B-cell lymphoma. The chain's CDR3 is CASSGTGGGSNYGYTF. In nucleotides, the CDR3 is TGTGCCAGCAGTGGGACAGGGGGCGGATCCAACTATGGCTACACCTTC.